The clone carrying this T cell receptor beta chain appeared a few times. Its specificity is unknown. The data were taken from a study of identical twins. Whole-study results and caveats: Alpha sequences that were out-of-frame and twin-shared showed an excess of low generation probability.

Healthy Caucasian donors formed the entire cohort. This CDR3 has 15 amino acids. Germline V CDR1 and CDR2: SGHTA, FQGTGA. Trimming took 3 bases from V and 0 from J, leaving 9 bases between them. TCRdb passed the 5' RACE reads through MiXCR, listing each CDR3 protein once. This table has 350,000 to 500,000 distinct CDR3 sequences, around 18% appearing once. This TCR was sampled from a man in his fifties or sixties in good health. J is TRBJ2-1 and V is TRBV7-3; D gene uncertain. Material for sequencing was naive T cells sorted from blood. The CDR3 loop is CASSFGASSYNEQFF. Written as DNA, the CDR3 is TGTGCCAGCAGCTTTGGAGCCAGCTCCTACAATGAGCAGTTCTTC.